Below, 23 T cell receptor beta chains from the same sample are listed, as sequenced in a study of radiotherapy plus CTLA-4 blockade in lung cancer (dated by TCRdb to 2017 to 2018). The library was generated by the immunoSEQ multiplex PCR assay. Not all clones reach the TCRdb copy of this immuneACCESS table, which keeps in-frame sequences only. Checked studies attribute under half of the gap to unresolved V genes and leave the rest unexplained. The sample has about 49,000 clones on record, 73% of them singletons. The ten most abundant clones make up 3.5% of the sample. Here the sequenced sample was peripheral blood, taken from a patient treated with radiotherapy plus ipilimumab. These receptors were obtained from a human donor with non-small cell lung cancer who had a complete response to radiotherapy plus ipilimumab.

The gene calls are TRBV13 and TRBJ2-3; possible D gene TRBD1, 5 bases. Trimming stripped 5 bases from V and 0 bases from J, with 12 bases between. The CDR3 runs 15 residues. Germline assignment: CDR1 PRHDT and CDR2 FYEKMQ (reference sequence). The CDR3 spells CASSLAGLSTDTQYF. CDR3 coding DNA: TGTGCCAGCAGCCTCGCAGGGTTAAGCACAGATACGCAGTATTTT. Together with reference TRBV13 and TRBJ2-3, the CDR3 gives the full variable domain: AAGVIQSPRHLIKEKRETATLKCYPIPRHDTVYWYQQGPGQDPQFLISFYEKMQSDKGSIPDRFSAQQFSDYHSELNMSSLELGDSALYFCASSLAGLSTDTQYFGPGTRLTVL.

The J gene is TRBJ2-1, the V gene TRBV7-6; tentatively, D is TRBD2 (6 bases). Germline V gene data show CDR1 as SGHVS and CDR2 as FNYEAQ. This CDR3 has 17 residues. Trimming left V 3 bases short and J 8 bases short, with 23 bases between. The CDR3 here is CASSFQETSWSIHEQFF. The CDR3 bases are TGTGCCAGCAGCTTTCAAGAGACTAGTTGGAGCATCCATGAGCAGTTCTTC.

This chain uses TRBV2 with TRBJ1-5; D call uncertain. The V gene's germline CDR1 is SNHLY and CDR2 FYNNEI. This CDR3 has 13 residues. V lost 4 bases and J 1 base, leaving 5 bases between the germline ends. The CDR3: CASSGQSNQPQHF. The CDR3 nucleotides read TGTGCCAGCAGTGGGCAAAGCAATCAGCCCCAGCATTTT.

V and J are TRBV29-1 and TRBJ2-7; TRBD1 matches 7 bases. Germline V gene sequence: CDR1 SQVTM, CDR2 ANQGSEA. Trimming removed 5 bases from V and 0 bases from J; junction bases left unmatched: 7. The CDR3 has 14 amino acids. The CDR3 coding sequence is TGCAGCGTTCTAGGGACAGCCCTCTCCTACGAGCAGTACTTC. It translates to CSVLGTALSYEQYF.

The V call is TRBV10-1, the J call TRBJ2-5; 7 nucleotides match TRBD1. Trimming removed 5 bases from V and 2 bases from J; junction bases left unmatched: 5. The germline V gene has CDR1 WNHNN and CDR2 SYGVQD (reference sequence). This CDR3 is 14 amino acids long. The DNA for the CDR3 is TGCGCCAGCAGTCGGGACAGACGTCAAGAGACCCAGTACTTC. Amino acids: CASSRDRRQETQYF.

The chain couples TRBV30 to TRBJ2-7, with a weak D call TRBD1 (5 bases). Trimming left V 6 bases short and J 4 bases short, with 16 bases between. Germline V CDR1 and CDR2: GTSNPN, SVGIG (reference sequence). CDR3 length: 13 residues. CDR3 nucleotides: TGTGCCTGCTCCGGGCCTAGGGGATACGAGCAGTACTTC. It yields the protein CACSGPRGYEQYF.

A few counts support this clone. V is TRBV10-3 and J is TRBJ1-3; D gene unclear. Germline lookup yields CDR1 ENHRY and CDR2 SYGVKD. This CDR3 is built from 16 residues. V shed 2 bases and J shed 4 bases, with 15 bases lying between them. The DNA for the CDR3 is TGTGCCATCAGTGAGGGTGGCAGGATTGGGGGAAACACCATATATTTT. Its translation: CAISEGGRIGGNTIYF.

V gene TRBV2 combines with J gene TRBJ1-6; unclear D gene. The length of the CDR3 is 13 residues. Germline assignment: CDR1 SNHLY and CDR2 FYNNEI. Trimming took off 6 bases at V and 5 bases at J, with 8 bases between the two ends. The DNA of the CDR3 is TGTGCCAGCAGCCGGGGTAATAATTCACCCCTCCACTTT. It is translated as CASSRGNNSPLHF.

The chain is built from TRBV30 and TRBJ2-5, with D possibly matching TRBD1 (7 bases). The V and J ends lost 0 bases and 5 bases respectively, with 13 bases between them. The CDR3 has 14 residues. Germline CDR1 GTSNPN, CDR2 SVGIG (reference sequence). CDR3 sequence (DNA): TGTGCCTGGAGTGTAAAGGGGGCGGGGGAGACCCAGTACTTC. Protein: CAWSVKGAGETQYF.

V and J are TRBV7-9 and TRBJ2-2; 11 bases align to TRBD2. The germline V gene has CDR1 SEHNR and CDR2 FQNEAQ (reference sequence). J lost 4 bases, V lost 5 bases, and 6 bases had no gene match. The CDR3 runs to 16 residues. CDR3 nucleotide sequence: TGTGCCAGCAGCCGTAGCGGGGGGGCGCGCACCGGGGAGCTGTTTTTT. Translation: CASSRSGGARTGELFF.

The chain combines TRBV2 with TRBJ2-2; D may be TRBD1 (6 bases). CDR3 length: 14 amino acids. Looked up from germline, CDR1 is SNHLY and CDR2 is FYNNEI. V was clipped by 4 bases and J by 7 bases, with 13 bases between them. The CDR3 bases are TGTGCCAGCAGTGGTACAGGGTTTATCGGGGAGCTGTTTTTT. Translated, it gives CASSGTGFIGELFF.

This chain uses TRBV29-1 with TRBJ1-1; D is uncertain. Looked up from germline, CDR1 is SQVTM and CDR2 is ANQGSEA. The CDR3 consists of 12 residues. V lost 4 bases and J 5 bases, leaving 11 bases between the germline ends. CDR3 sequence: CSVAGYTTEAFF. DNA of the CDR3: TGCAGCGTTGCGGGATACACGACTGAAGCTTTCTTT. Combining the CDR3 with reference TRBV29-1 and TRBJ1-1 gives the whole variable domain SAVISQKPSRDICQRGTSLTIQCQVDSQVTMMFWYRQQPGQSLTLIATANQGSEATYESGFVIDKFPISRPNLTFSTLTVSNMSPEDSSIYLCSVAGYTTEAFFGQGTRLTVV.

This clone was seen only a few times. J is TRBJ2-1 and V is TRBV27; 12 bases align to TRBD2. This CDR3 is built from 13 residues. Germline V CDR1 and CDR2: MNHEY, SMNVEV (reference sequence). The V and J ends lost 10 bases and 8 bases, in that order; junction bases with no gene match: 6. The CDR3 reads CATRLAGDDEQFF. DNA of the CDR3: TGTGCCACCCGACTAGCGGGGGACGATGAGCAGTTCTTC.

The V gene is TRBV5-1, the J gene TRBJ2-7; 14 bases line up with TRBD2. Germline V gene sequence: CDR1 SGHRS, CDR2 YFSETQ. The ends lost 4 bases at V and 3 bases at J; junction bases unmatched: 3. There are 15 residues in the CDR3. CDR3 coding DNA: TGCGCCAGCAGCCCCGGGACTAGCGGGGGCTACGAGCAGTACTTC. Its protein product is CASSPGTSGGYEQYF. The full variable domain, completed using reference TRBV5-1 and TRBJ2-7, is KAGVTQTPRYLIKTRGQQVTLSCSPISGHRSVSWYQQTPGQGLQFLFEYFSETQRNKGNFPGRFSGRQFSNSRSEMNVSTLELGDSALYLCASSPGTSGGYEQYFGPGTRLTVT.

The genes are TRBV5-1 and TRBJ2-2; 7 nucleotides align to TRBD2. The CDR3 runs 15 residues. The germline V gene has CDR1 SGHRS and CDR2 YFSETQ. Germline trimming cut 4 bases from V and 7 bases from J; bases unmatched to any gene: 10. The CDR3, as DNA: TGCGCCAGCAGCCCAGGGACTAATTACTACGGGGAGCTGTTTTTT. Protein product: CASSPGTNYYGELFF.

The chain joins TRBV9 to TRBJ2-3; D may be TRBD1 (5 bases). Trimming removed 4 bases from V and 0 bases from J, with 21 bases in between. Germline V gene data show CDR1 as SGDLS and CDR2 as YYNGEE. This CDR3 contains 18 residues. The CDR3 here is CASSPRLRWQGSTDTQYF. CDR3 nucleotides: TGTGCCAGCAGCCCCCGACTGCGGTGGCAGGGTAGCACAGATACGCAGTATTTT.

The chain recombines TRBV11-1 with TRBJ2-3; 10 bases line up with TRBD1. CDR1 and CDR2 (germline): SGHAT, FQDESV (reference sequence). Germline trimming cut 5 bases from V and 8 bases from J; bases unmatched to any gene: 13. The CDR3 loop spans 16 amino acids. CDR3: CASSKRTGGFTGTQYF. The CDR3 DNA sequence: TGTGCCAGCAGCAAACGGACAGGGGGGTTCACGGGTACGCAGTATTTT.

The chain has TRBV5-4 and TRBJ1-1; 8 nucleotides agree with TRBD1. Looked up from germline, CDR1 is SGHNT and CDR2 is YYREEE (reference sequence). The CDR3 extends over 15 amino acids. Germline trimming cut 4 bases from V and 1 base from J; bases unmatched to any gene: 6. This CDR3 is CASSPRTGTNTEAFF. For the CDR3, the DNA is TGTGCCAGCAGCCCAAGGACAGGGACGAACACTGAAGCTTTCTTT. Based on the CDR3 plus reference TRBV5-4 and TRBJ1-1, the full variable domain is ETGVTQSPTHLIKTRGQQVTLRCSSQSGHNTVSWYQQALGQGPQFIFQYYREEENGRGNFPPRFSGLQFPNYSSELNVNALELDDSALYLCASSPRTGTNTEAFFGQGTRLTVV.

The chain joins TRBV2 to TRBJ2-6, with TRBD2 as a possible D gene (7 bases). The CDR3 is 17 amino acids. Trimming took 4 bases from V and 0 from J, leaving 13 bases between them. Germline-derived CDR1 and CDR2 are SNHLY and FYNNEI. The CDR3: CASSAEGGPSGANVLTF. As DNA, the CDR3 is TGTGCCAGCAGTGCCGAGGGGGGGCCCTCTGGGGCCAACGTCCTGACTTTC.

For this clone: The junction does not match germline at one end; this may be a read error. The chain couples TRBV27 to TRBJ1-2, with 7 bases aligning to TRBD1. Germline loops: CDR1 MNHEY, CDR2 SMNVEV (reference sequence). CDR3 length equals 14 residues. This chain's CDR3 is CASSSIEGTDGYTF. The DNA of the CDR3 is TGTGCCAGCAGTTCAATCGAGGGGACAGATGGGTACACCTTC.

The chain has TRBV9 and TRBJ1-6; 7 bases fit TRBD1. The length of the CDR3 is 15 residues. Trimming took 5 bases from V and 5 from J; bases not matched to a gene: 7. Germline assignment: CDR1 SGDLS and CDR2 YYNGEE. The CDR3, as DNA: TGTGCCAGCAGGGGGACAGAATTAGATAATTCACCCCTCCACTTT. As protein: CASRGTELDNSPLHF.

This chain uses TRBV5-1 with TRBJ2-1; TRBD1 matches 8 bases. The CDR3 contains 16 residues. V lost 3 bases to trimming and J lost 6 bases; unmatched junction nucleotides: 11. Looked up from germline, CDR1 is SGHRS and CDR2 is YFSETQ. In DNA, the CDR3 is TGCGCCAGCAGCTCACCCACAGGGGGACGAAGCAATGAGCAGTTCTTC. Translation gives CASSSPTGGRSNEQFF.

This clone showed up just a few times. V usage is TRBV18 and J usage is TRBJ1-2; perhaps TRBD1 as D (5 bases). V was shortened by 4 bases and J by 0 bases, with 12 bases between the two germline ends. The CDR3 is 15 amino acids. CDR1 and CDR2 (germline): KGHSH, LQKENI. CDR3 DNA sequence: TGTGCCAGCTCACAACCGACAGCATCTAACTATGGCTACACCTTC. Translating it yields CASSQPTASNYGYTF.